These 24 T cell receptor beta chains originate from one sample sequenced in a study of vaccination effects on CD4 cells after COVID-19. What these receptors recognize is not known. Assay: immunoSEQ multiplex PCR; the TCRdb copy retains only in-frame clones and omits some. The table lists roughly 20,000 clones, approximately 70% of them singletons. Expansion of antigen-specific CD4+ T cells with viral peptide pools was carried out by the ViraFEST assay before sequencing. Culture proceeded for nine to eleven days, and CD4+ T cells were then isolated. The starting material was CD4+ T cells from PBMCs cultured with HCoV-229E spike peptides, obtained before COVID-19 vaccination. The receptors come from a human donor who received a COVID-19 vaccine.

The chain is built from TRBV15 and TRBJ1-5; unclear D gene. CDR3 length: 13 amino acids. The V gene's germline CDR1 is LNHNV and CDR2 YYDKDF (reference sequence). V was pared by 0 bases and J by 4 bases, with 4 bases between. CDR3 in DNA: TGTGCCACCAGCAGAGAAAAAAATCAGCCCCAGCATTTT. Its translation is CATSREKNQPQHF.

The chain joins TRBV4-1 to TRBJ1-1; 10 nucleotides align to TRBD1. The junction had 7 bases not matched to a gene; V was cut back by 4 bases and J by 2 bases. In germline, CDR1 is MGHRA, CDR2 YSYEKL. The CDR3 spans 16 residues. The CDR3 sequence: CASSPPDRGTNTEAFF. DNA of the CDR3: TGCGCCAGCAGCCCTCCGGACAGGGGGACCAACACTGAAGCTTTCTTT.

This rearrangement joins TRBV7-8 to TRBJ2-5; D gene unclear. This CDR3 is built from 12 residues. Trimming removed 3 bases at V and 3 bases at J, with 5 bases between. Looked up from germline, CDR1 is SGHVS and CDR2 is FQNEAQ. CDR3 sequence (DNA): TGTGCCAGCAGCTTCGCTGAAGAGACCCAGTACTTC. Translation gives CASSFAEETQYF.

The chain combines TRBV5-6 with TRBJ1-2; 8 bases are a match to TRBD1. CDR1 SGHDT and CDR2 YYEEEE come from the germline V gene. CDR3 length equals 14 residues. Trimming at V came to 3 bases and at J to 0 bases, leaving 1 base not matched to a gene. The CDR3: CASSSDRANYGYTF. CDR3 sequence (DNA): TGTGCCAGCAGCTCGGACAGGGCTAACTATGGCTACACCTTC.

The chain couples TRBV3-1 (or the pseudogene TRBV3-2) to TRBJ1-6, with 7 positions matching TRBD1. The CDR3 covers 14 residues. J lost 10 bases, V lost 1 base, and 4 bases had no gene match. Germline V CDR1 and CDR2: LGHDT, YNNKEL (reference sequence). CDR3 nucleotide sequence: TGTGCCAGCAGCCAAGGAGGGGGCGCCTCACCCCTCCACTTT. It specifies CASSQGGGASPLHF.

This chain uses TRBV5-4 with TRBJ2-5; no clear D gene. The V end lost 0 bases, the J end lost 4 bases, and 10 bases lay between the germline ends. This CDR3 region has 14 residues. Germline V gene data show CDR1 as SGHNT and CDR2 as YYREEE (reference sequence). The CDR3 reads CASSLAGGAETQYF. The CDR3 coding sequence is TGTGCCAGCAGCTTGGCGGGCGGCGCAGAGACCCAGTACTTC.

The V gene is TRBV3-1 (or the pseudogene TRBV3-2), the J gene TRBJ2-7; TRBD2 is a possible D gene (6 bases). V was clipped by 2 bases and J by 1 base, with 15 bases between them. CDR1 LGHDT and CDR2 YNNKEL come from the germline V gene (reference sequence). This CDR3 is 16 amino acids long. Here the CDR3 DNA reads TGTGCCAGCAGCCAAAGCTACGGGGGACCGTCCTACGAGCAGTACTTC. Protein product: CASSQSYGGPSYEQYF.

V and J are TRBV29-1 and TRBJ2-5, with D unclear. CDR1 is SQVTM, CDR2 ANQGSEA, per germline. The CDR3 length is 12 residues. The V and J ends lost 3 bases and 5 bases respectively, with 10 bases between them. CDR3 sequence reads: CSVDRQGETQYF. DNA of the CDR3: TGCAGCGTTGACCGACAAGGGGAGACCCAGTACTTC.

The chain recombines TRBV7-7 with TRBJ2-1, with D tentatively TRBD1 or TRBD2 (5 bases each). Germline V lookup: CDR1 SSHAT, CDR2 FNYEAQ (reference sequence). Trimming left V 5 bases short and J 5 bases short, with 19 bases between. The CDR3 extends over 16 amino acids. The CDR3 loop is CASSPGRLVDNNEQFF. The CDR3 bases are TGTGCCAGCAGCCCGGGGCGCCTGGTGGATAACAATGAGCAGTTCTTC.

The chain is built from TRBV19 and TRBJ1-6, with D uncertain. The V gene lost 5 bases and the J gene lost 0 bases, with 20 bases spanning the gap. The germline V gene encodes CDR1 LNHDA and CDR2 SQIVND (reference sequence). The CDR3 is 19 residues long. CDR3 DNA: TGTGCCAGTAGTCCCTCCCCGGGTACACCGAGCTCCTATAATTCACCCCTCCACTTT. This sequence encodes CASSPSPGTPSSYNSPLHF.

In DNA form, the CDR3 reads TGCGCCAGCAGCCTCCGGGACAGGGTCCCGGCATATGGCTACACCTTC. It yields the protein CASSLRDRVPAYGYTF. V and J are TRBV4-1 and TRBJ1-2; TRBD1 matches 9 bases. CDR1 and CDR2 (germline): MGHRA, YSYEKL. The V gene end was trimmed by 4 bases and the J gene end by 5 bases; junction bases not matched to a gene: 11. CDR3 length: 16 residues.

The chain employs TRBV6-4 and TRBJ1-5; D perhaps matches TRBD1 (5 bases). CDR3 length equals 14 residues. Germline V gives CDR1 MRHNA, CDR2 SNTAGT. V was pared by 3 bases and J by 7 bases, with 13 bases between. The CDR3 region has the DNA TGTGCCAGCAGTGAGATGCAGGGAGGGCAGCCCCAGCATTTT. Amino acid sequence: CASSEMQGGQPQHF.

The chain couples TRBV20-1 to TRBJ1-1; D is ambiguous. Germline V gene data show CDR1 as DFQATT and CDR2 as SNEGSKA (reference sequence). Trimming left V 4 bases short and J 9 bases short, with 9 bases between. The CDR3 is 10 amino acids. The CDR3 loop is CSAIGSKAFF. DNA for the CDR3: TGCAGTGCTATTGGTTCGAAAGCTTTCTTT.

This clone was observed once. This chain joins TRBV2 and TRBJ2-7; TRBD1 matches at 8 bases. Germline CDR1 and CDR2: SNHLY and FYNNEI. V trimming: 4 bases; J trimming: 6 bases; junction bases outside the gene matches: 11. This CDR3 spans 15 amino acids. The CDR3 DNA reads TGTGCCAGCAGTGGTTCGTCAGGGGGCCCACGCGAGCAGTACTTC. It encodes CASSGSSGGPREQYF.

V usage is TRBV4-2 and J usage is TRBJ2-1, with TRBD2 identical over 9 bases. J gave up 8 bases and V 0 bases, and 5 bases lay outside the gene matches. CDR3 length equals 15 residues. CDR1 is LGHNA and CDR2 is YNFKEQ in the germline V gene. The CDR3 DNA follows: TGTGCCAGCAGCCAAGAGGGACTAGCCGTGTATGAGCAGTTCTTC. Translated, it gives CASSQEGLAVYEQFF.

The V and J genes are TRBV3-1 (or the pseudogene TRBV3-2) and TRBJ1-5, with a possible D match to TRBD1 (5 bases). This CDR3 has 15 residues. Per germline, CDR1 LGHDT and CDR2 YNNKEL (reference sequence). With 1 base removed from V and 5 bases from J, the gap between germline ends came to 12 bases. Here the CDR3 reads CASSQAAGGDQPQHF. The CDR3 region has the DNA TGTGCCAGCAGCCAAGCCGCGGGGGGGGATCAGCCCCAGCATTTT.

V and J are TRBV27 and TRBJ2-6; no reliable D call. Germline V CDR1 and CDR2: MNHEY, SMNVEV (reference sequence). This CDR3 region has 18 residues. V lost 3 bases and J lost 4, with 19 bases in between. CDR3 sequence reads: CASSLFGVWGSGANVLTF. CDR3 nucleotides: TGTGCCAGCAGTTTGTTTGGCGTGTGGGGTAGCGGGGCCAACGTCCTGACTTTC.

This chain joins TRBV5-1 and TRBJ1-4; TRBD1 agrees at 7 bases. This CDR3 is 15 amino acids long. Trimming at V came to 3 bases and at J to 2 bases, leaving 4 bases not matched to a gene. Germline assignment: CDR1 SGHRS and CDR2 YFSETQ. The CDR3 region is CASSSQGVTNEKLFF. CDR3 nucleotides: TGCGCCAGCAGCTCCCAGGGGGTGACTAATGAAAAACTGTTTTTT.

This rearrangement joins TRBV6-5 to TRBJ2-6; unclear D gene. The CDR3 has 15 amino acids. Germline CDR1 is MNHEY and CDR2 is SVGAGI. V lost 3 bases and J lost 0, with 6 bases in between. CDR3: CASSYDGSGANVLTF. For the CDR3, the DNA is TGTGCCAGCAGTTATGACGGCTCTGGGGCCAACGTCCTGACTTTC.

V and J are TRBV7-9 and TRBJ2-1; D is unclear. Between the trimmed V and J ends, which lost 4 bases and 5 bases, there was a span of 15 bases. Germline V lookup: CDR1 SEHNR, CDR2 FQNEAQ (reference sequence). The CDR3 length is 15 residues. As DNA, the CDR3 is TGTGCCAGCAGCTCCATTCTAAAGCGTAACAATGAGCAGTTCTTC. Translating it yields CASSSILKRNNEQFF. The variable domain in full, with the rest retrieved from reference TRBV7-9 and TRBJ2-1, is DTGVSQNPRHKITKRGQNVTFRCDPISEHNRLYWYRQTLGQGPEFLTYFQNEAQLEKSRLLSDRFSAERPKGSFSTLEIQRTEQGDSAMYLCASSSILKRNNEQFFGPGTRLTVL.

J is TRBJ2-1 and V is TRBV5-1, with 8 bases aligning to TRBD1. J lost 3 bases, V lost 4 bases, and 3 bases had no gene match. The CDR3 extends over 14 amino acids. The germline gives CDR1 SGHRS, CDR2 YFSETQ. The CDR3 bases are TGCGCCAGCAGCGGGGGGACAGGCTACAATGAGCAGTTCTTC. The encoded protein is CASSGGTGYNEQFF.

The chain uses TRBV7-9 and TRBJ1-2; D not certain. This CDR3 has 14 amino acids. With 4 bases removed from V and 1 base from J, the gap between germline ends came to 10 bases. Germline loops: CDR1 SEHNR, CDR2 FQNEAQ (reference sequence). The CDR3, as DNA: TGTGCCAGCAGCTCATCCGGGGTTAACTATGGCTACACCTTC. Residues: CASSSSGVNYGYTF. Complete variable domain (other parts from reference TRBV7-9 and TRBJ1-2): DTGVSQNPRHKITKRGQNVTFRCDPISEHNRLYWYRQTLGQGPEFLTYFQNEAQLEKSRLLSDRFSAERPKGSFSTLEIQRTEQGDSAMYLCASSSSGVNYGYTFGSGTRLTVV.

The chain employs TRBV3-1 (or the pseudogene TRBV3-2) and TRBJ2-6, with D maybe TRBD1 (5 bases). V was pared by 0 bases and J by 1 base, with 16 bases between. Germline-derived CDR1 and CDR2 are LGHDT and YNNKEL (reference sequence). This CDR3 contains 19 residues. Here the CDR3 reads CASSQDQGRVESGANVLTF. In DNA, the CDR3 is TGTGCCAGCAGCCAAGATCAAGGCAGGGTGGAGTCTGGGGCCAACGTCCTGACTTTC.

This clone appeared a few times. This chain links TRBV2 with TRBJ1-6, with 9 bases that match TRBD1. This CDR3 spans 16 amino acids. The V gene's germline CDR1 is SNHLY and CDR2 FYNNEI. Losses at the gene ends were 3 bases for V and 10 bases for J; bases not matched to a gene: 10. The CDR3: CASSERGLGTGSPLHF. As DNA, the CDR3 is TGTGCCAGCAGTGAGAGGGGATTGGGGACAGGGTCACCCCTCCACTTT. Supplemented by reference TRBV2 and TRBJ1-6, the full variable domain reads EPEVTQTPSHQVTQMGQEVILRCVPISNHLYFYWYRQILGQKVEFLVSFYNNEISEKSEIFDDQFSVERPDGSNFTLKIRSTKLEDSAMYFCASSERGLGTGSPLHFGNGTRLTVT.